The clone carrying this T cell receptor (beta chain) was detected ten times or more. Its antigen is as yet unknown. The CDR3 is made up of 14 amino acids. J gave up 7 bases and V 4 bases, and 4 bases lay outside the gene matches. Germline V gives CDR1 SGHRS, CDR2 YFSETQ. It was uncontrolled infection, other autoimmune disease, pregnancy or lactation that excluded patients. The sample comes from a study of T cells in Graves' hyperthyroidism and ophthalmopathy. Findings and limits, study-wide: From stable hyperthyroidism, ophthalmopathy was set apart by a 13 V-J model.

The source material, RNA transcripts, was used to amplify TCR beta CDR3 regions. During a first-round RT-PCR of the TCR CDR3, the HTBI primer set was used. In TCRdb, the multiplex PCR reads were re-called with MiXCR into one record per CDR3 protein. The sample shows some 400,000 distinct CDR3 sequences, over 15% of them seen only once. This sequence originates from a woman younger than 30 with Graves' hyperthyroidism. Specimen: blood. The rearrangement uses TRBV5-1 and TRBJ1-5; 11 nucleotides match TRBD1. CDR3 nucleotides: TGCGCCAGCAGCCCGGGACAGGGGGTCCAGCCCCAGCATTTT. As protein: CASSPGQGVQPQHF.